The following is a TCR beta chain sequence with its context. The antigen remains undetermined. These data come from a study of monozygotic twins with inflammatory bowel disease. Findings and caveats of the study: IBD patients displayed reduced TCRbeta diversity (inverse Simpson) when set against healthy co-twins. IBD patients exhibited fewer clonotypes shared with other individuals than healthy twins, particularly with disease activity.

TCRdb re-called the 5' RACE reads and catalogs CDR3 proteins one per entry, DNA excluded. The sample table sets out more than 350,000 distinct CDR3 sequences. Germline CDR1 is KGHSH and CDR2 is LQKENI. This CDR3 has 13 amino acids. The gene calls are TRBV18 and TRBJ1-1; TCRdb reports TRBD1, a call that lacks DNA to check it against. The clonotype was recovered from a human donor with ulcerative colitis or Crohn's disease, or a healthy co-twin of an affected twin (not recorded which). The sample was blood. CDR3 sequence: CASSPGARELAFF.